This T cell receptor (beta chain) comes out of a study of human T cells and chemical hapten exposure. As to time point: healthy volunteer bleed at 6 weeks. It was unfractionated whole blood from which total RNA was extracted. Many counts were recorded for this clonotype. A junction end diverges from the germline sequence, so it may reflect a read error. Germline V gives CDR1 SEHNR, CDR2 FQNEAQ (reference sequence). This CDR3 is built from 12 residues. The study used a library that attached unique molecular identifiers to individual cDNA molecules. TCRdb reanalysed the RACE reads using MiXCR and keeps one entry per CDR3 protein. Among roughly 75,000 distinct CDR3 sequences, about 8.6% were seen once, and the ten largest hold around 1.7%.

The V call is TRBV7-9, the J call TRBJ1-2; 7 positions agree with TRBD1. The sequenced sample consisted of whole blood. The TCR comes from a female donor in good health. Some clones in this sample may be carry-over from other donors' samples. The CDR3 DNA reads TGTGCCAGCAGCTTTCCCGGACAGGACATCCCCTTC. Encoded protein: CASSFPGQDIPF.